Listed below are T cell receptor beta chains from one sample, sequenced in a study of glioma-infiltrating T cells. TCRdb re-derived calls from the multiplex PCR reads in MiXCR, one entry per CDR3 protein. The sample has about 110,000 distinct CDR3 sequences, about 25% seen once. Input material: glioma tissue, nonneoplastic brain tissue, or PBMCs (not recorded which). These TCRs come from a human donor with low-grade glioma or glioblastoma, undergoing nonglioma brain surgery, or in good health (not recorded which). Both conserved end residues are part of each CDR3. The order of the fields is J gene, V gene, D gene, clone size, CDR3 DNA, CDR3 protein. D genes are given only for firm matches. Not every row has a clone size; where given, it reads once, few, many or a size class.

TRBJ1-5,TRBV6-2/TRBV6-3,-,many,TGTGCCAGCGCAGGCCCGACCTATCAGCCCCAGCATTTT,CASAGPTYQPQHF
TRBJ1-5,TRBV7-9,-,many,TGTGCCAGCAGCTTAGCGCACCCCTATAGCAATCAGCCCCAGCATTTT,CASSLAHPYSNQPQHF
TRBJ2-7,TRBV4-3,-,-,TGCGCCAGCAGCCAAGATAGGTGGCAGGGGGGCGAGCAGTACTTC,CASSQDRWQGGEQYF
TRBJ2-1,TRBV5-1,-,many,TGCGCCAGCAGCTTGAAACAGGGACGAGGCAATGAGCAGTTCTTC,CASSLKQGRGNEQFF
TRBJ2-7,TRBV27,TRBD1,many,TGTGCCAGCAGTATCCGACAGGGGCGGAGCTCCTACGAGCAGTACTTC,CASSIRQGRSSYEQYF
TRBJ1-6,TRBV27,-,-,TGTGCCAGCAGTTCTCGAACAGGTTCGACCCTCCACTTT,CASSSRTGSTLHF
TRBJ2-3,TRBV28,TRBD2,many,TGTGCCAGCAGTTCCCCCCGCGGGAGGGAGGATACGCAGTATTTT,CASSSPRGREDTQYF
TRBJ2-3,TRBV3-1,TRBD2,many,TGTGCCAGCATGCCCAATAGCGGGAGATTTACAGATACGCAGTATTTT,CASMPNSGRFTDTQYF
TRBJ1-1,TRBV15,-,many,TGTGCCACCAGCAGAGGCCGGGTCTCGAACACTGAAGCTTTCTTT,CATSRGRVSNTEAFF
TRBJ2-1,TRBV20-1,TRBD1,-,TGCAGTGCTAGAGACACTCAGGGGGCTTATCATGAGCAGTTCTTC,CSARDTQGAYHEQFF
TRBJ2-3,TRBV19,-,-,TGTGACAGTAGGAGCACAGATACGCAGTATTTT,CDSRSTDTQYF
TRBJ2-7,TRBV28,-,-,TGTGCCAGCAGACCCCTTCAGTCTTACGAGCAGTACTTC,CASRPLQSYEQYF
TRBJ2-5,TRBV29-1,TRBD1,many,TGCAGCGCCGGGGCAGGGGGAGAGACCCAGTACTTC,CSAGAGGETQYF
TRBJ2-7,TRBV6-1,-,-,TGTGCCAGCAGCTTCGAAGGGAGGGGGCCCTACGAGCAGTACTTC,CASSFEGRGPYEQYF
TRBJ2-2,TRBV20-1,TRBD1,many,TGCAGTGCTAGCGGACAGGGAAGGGGTACCGGGGAGCTGTTTTTT,CSASGQGRGTGELFF
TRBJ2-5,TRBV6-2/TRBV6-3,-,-,TGTGCCAGCAGTCCCCCAGGGGAGGAGACCCAGTACTTC,CASSPPGEETQYF
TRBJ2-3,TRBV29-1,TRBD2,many,TGCAGCGTTCGGAGGCGGGGGGCCCGCACAGATACGCAGTATTTT,CSVRRRGARTDTQYF
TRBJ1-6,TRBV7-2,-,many,TGTGCCAGCAGCCAAGATTGGGGAGGGGGTCGGTCACCCCTCCACTTT,CASSQDWGGGRSPLHF
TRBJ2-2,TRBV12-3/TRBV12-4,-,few,TGTGCCAGCAGTCGACCGGGGGACAGAGACACCGGGGAGCTGTTTTTT,CASSRPGDRDTGELFF
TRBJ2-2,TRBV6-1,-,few,TGTGCCAGCAGTGAAGTTGTAGAGAACACCGGGGAGCTGTTTTTT,CASSEVVENTGELFF
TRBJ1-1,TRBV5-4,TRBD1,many,TGTGCCAGCAGCGGCGCCACAGGGGTGAACACTGAAGCTTTCTTT,CASSGATGVNTEAFF
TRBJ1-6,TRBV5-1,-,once,TGCGCCAGGGGTGAGGGTTGGAGCTCCTATAATTCACCCCTCCACTTT,CARGEGWSSYNSPLHF
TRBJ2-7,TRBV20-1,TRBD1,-,TGCAGTGCTAGATCGACAGGGATCAACGAGCAGTACTTC,CSARSTGINEQYF
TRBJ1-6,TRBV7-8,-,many,TGTGCCAGCAGCCCGATGGGTCTTTTGAGCACCTATAATTCACCCCTCCACTTT,CASSPMGLLSTYNSPLHF
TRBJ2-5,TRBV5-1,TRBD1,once,TGCGCCAGCAGCTCCCTCGGGACAGGGGTAGGGACCCAGTACTTC,CASSSLGTGVGTQYF
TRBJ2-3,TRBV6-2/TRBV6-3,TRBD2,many,TGTGCCAGCAGTAGTAGCGGGAGGAGCACAGATACGCAGTATTTT,CASSSSGRSTDTQYF
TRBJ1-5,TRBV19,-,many,TGTGCCAGTAGTATCAGGGATAGCAATCAGCCCCAGCATTTT,CASSIRDSNQPQHF
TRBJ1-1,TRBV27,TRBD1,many,TGTGCCAGCAGTCCTCTAGACCGACAGGGAGGAACGGGCATCTTT,CASSPLDRQGGTGIF
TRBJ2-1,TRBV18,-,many,TGTGCCAGCTCCCGACCGGGACGGAACAATGAGCAGTTCTTC,CASSRPGRNNEQFF
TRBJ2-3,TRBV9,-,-,TGTGCCAGCAGTCTAGGGGGGCTAACGGCGGATACGCAGTATTTT,CASSLGGLTADTQYF
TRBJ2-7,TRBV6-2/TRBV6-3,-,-,TGTGCCAGCAGTTACTTGTTTCCCTCCTACAACGAGCAGTACTTC,CASSYLFPSYNEQYF
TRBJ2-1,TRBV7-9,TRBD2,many,TGTGCCAGCAGCTTAGGACTAGCGGGAGAGGATGAGCAGTTCTTC,CASSLGLAGEDEQFF
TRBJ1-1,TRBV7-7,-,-,TGTGCCAGCATCCCGACGAGGGGGGGGACTGAAGCTTTCTTT,CASIPTRGGTEAFF
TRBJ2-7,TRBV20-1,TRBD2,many,TGCAGTGCTGCTACTAGCGGGAGGTTCTACGAGCAGTACTTC,CSAATSGRFYEQYF
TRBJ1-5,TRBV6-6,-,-,TGTGTTAGCAGTTACGGTAGCAATCAGCCCCAGCATTTT,CVSSYGSNQPQHF
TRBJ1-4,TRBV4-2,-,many,TGTGCCAGCAGCCCGTTGGAAGATGAAAAACTGTTTTTT,CASSPLEDEKLFF
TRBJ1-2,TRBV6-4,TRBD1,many,TGTGCCAGCAGTCCCCGGGGACAGTCGTGGTATGGCTACACCTTC,CASSPRGQSWYGYTF
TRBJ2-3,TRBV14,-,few,TGTGCCAGCAGCCTCCTCAGGGCGGGTACGCAGTATTTT,CASSLLRAGTQYF
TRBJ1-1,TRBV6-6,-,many,TGTGCCAGCAGTTACTCGCCAACTAGTAAGGGCACTGAAGCTTTCTTT,CASSYSPTSKGTEAFF
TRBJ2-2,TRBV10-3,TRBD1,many,TGTGCCATCAGTGTAGGGGGCGGCACCGGGGAGCTGTTTTTT,CAISVGGGTGELFF
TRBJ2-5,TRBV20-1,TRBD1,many,TGCAGTGCTAGAGGCTTCCGGGACAGAAAAGAGACCCAGTACTTC,CSARGFRDRKETQYF
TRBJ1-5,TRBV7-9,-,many,TGTGCCAGCACCATCGCAAGGGACGGTCATCAGCCCCAGCATTTT,CASTIARDGHQPQHF
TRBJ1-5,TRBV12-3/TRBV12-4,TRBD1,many,TGTGCCAGCAGTTTCCGGACAGGGGGCAGGGGCAATCAGCCCCAGCATTTT,CASSFRTGGRGNQPQHF
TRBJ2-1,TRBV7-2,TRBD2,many,TGTGCCAGCAGCTCACGACTAGCTACGATGCTTAGCTCCTACAATGAGCAGTTCTTC,CASSSRLATMLSSYNEQFF
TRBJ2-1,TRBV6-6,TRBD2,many,TGTGCCAGCAGTTACTCACCGGGACTAGACCCCGCCAATGAGCAGTTCTTC,CASSYSPGLDPANEQFF
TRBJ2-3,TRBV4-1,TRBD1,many,TGCGCCAGCAGCCGCTTGACAGGGGGCGGCCCGAGCGATACGCAGTATTTT,CASSRLTGGGPSDTQYF
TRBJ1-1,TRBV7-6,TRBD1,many,TGTGCCAGCAGCTTCGACAGGGCTAAAAATACTGAAGCTTTCTTT,CASSFDRAKNTEAFF
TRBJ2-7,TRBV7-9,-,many,TGTGCCAGCAGCTCGACCGGGACGGAAGCCTACGAGCAGTACTTC,CASSSTGTEAYEQYF
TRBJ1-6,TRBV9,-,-,TGTGCCAGCAGGGAGTACGGGACCTCTAATTCACCCCTCCACTTT,CASREYGTSNSPLHF
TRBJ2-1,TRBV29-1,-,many,TGCCGACCCCCTACCTACAATGAGCAGTTCTTC,CRPPTYNEQFF
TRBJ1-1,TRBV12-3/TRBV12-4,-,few,TGTGCCAGCAGTTTACGGGAGGGAGGGGCTTTCTTT,CASSLREGGAFF
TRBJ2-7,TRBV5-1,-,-,TGCGCCAGCAGCCCTGGCTCGACACACTCCTACGAGCAGTACTTC,CASSPGSTHSYEQYF